The rows below give T cell receptor beta chains drawn from one sample of a study of response to subunit inactivated influenza vaccine. TCRdb called the RT-PCR reads again in MiXCR, with one record for every CDR3 protein. Of 650,000 to 700,000 distinct CDR3 sequences listed, around 16% are singletons. Sequences were derived from PBMCs from blood, sampled 11 to 12 days after vaccination. These receptors were taken from a man over 45 who received an inactivated influenza vaccine. The CDR3 runs from the conserved cysteine through the conserved F or W. Each record gives: CDR3 DNA, CDR3 protein, D gene, J gene, clone size, V gene. A D gene is named only where the DNA matches it firmly. Clone size, where shown, is once, few, many, or a class for clones that have expanded.

CDR3nt: TGCGCCAGCAGCCAAGAAGGCGCAGATACGCAGTATTTT
CDR3aa: CASSQEGADTQYF
d_gene: -
j_gene: TRBJ2-3
abundance: -
v_gene: TRBV4-3

CDR3nt: TGTGCCAGCACATTCAGTTATTCCACCGGGGAGCTGTTTTTT
CDR3aa: CASTFSYSTGELFF
d_gene: -
j_gene: TRBJ2-2
abundance: -
v_gene: TRBV27

CDR3nt: TGTGCCAGCAGCTTAGGTACAAACCAGGGTTACGAGCAGTACTTC
CDR3aa: CASSLGTNQGYEQYF
d_gene: -
j_gene: TRBJ2-7
abundance: -
v_gene: TRBV11-2

CDR3nt: TGTGCCAGCAGCCAATCTTACAGGGGCTCTGGAAACACCATATATTTT
CDR3aa: CASSQSYRGSGNTIYF
d_gene: TRBD1
j_gene: TRBJ1-3
abundance: -
v_gene: TRBV4-2

CDR3nt: TGCGCCAGCAGCCCACAGGTTGCAACTAATGAAAAACTGTTTTTT
CDR3aa: CASSPQVATNEKLFF
d_gene: -
j_gene: TRBJ1-4
abundance: many
v_gene: TRBV4-1

CDR3nt: TGTGCCAGCAGCGCTATACAGGGCCGGGGGGAGACCCAGTACTTC
CDR3aa: CASSAIQGRGETQYF
d_gene: -
j_gene: TRBJ2-5
abundance: -
v_gene: TRBV9

CDR3nt: TGTGCCAGCAGCCTCACTAGCGGGAGGGCCTACGAGCAGTACTTC
CDR3aa: CASSLTSGRAYEQYF
d_gene: TRBD2
j_gene: TRBJ2-7
abundance: many
v_gene: TRBV5-4

CDR3nt: TGCAGTGCCGACGGGGTCTCGATGAACACTGAAGCTTTCTTT
CDR3aa: CSADGVSMNTEAFF
d_gene: -
j_gene: TRBJ1-1
abundance: few
v_gene: TRBV20-1

CDR3nt: TGTGCCAGCGGGGGGAGCGAGCAGTACTTC
CDR3aa: CASGGSEQYF
d_gene: -
j_gene: TRBJ2-7
abundance: few
v_gene: TRBV7-9

CDR3nt: TGTGCCAGCAGCCAAGATCCAGTGGGTTACAATGAGCAGTTCTTC
CDR3aa: CASSQDPVGYNEQFF
d_gene: -
j_gene: TRBJ2-1
abundance: few
v_gene: TRBV3-1

CDR3nt: TGTGCCAGCAGCTTTAGGGACCCCCGCGATTTCTACGAGCAGTACTTC
CDR3aa: CASSFRDPRDFYEQYF
d_gene: -
j_gene: TRBJ2-7
abundance: few
v_gene: TRBV5-5

CDR3nt: TGCGCCAGCAGCGCAGGGACCCCAACTCCCGAAGCTTTCTTT
CDR3aa: CASSAGTPTPEAFF
d_gene: -
j_gene: TRBJ1-1
abundance: few
v_gene: TRBV5-1

CDR3nt: TGTGCCAGCAGTCTCCCTTGGGGTCCGGGGGCGTCCTACAATGAGCAGTTCTTC
CDR3aa: CASSLPWGPGASYNEQFF
d_gene: -
j_gene: TRBJ2-1
abundance: -
v_gene: TRBV28

CDR3nt: TGTGCCAGCAGCTTCGAAGTAGCGGGGAGAGATACGCAGTATTTT
CDR3aa: CASSFEVAGRDTQYF
d_gene: TRBD2
j_gene: TRBJ2-3
abundance: many
v_gene: TRBV7-2

CDR3nt: TGCGCCAGCAGCTGGACACTAGCGGGAGTAGAGACCCAGTACTTC
CDR3aa: CASSWTLAGVETQYF
d_gene: TRBD2
j_gene: TRBJ2-5
abundance: few
v_gene: TRBV5-1

CDR3nt: TGTGCCAGCAGGAGGACAACCGCGAACTATGGCTACACCTTC
CDR3aa: CASRRTTANYGYTF
d_gene: -
j_gene: TRBJ1-2
abundance: -
v_gene: TRBV6-2/TRBV6-3

CDR3nt: TGTGCCAGCAGCCAGACCGGGAGCCAAGAGACCCAGTACTTC
CDR3aa: CASSQTGSQETQYF
d_gene: -
j_gene: TRBJ2-5
abundance: few
v_gene: TRBV7-9

CDR3nt: TGTGCCAGCAGTCCGGGACAGGTGAACCCCGGGGAGCTGTTTTTT
CDR3aa: CASSPGQVNPGELFF
d_gene: TRBD1
j_gene: TRBJ2-2
abundance: -
v_gene: TRBV6-2/TRBV6-3

CDR3nt: TGCGCCAGCGCTTGGGAGGGTGAGCAGTTCTTC
CDR3aa: CASAWEGEQFF
d_gene: TRBD2
j_gene: TRBJ2-1
abundance: -
v_gene: TRBV5-1

CDR3nt: TGTGCCAGCAGCCAAGATCCTAGCCGGGAGACCCAGTACTTC
CDR3aa: CASSQDPSRETQYF
d_gene: -
j_gene: TRBJ2-5
abundance: -
v_gene: TRBV4-2

CDR3nt: TGCAGCGGTAGCGGGGGGGAAGGGTACAATGAGCAGTTCTTC
CDR3aa: CSGSGGEGYNEQFF
d_gene: TRBD2
j_gene: TRBJ2-1
abundance: many
v_gene: TRBV29-1

CDR3nt: TGTGCCAGCAGCTATTCTGCGGGCGAGCAGTACTTC
CDR3aa: CASSYSAGEQYF
d_gene: -
j_gene: TRBJ2-7
abundance: -
v_gene: TRBV7-8

CDR3nt: TGTGCCAGCAGCCAACCGGGGGGTCACACCGGGGAGCTGTTTTTT
CDR3aa: CASSQPGGHTGELFF
d_gene: TRBD2
j_gene: TRBJ2-2
abundance: few
v_gene: TRBV14